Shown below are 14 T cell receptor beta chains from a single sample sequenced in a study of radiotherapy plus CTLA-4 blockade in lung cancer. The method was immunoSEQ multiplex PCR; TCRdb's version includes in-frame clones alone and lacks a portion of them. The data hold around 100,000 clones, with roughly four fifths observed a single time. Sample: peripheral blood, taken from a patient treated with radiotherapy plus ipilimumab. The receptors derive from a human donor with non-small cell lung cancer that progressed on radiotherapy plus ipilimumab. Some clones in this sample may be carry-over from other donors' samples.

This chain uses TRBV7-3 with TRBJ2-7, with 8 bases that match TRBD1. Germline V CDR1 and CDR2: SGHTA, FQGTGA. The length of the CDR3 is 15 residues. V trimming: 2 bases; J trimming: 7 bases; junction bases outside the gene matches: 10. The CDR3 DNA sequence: TGTGCCAGCAGCTTAGACGTCAGGGGGCTGGGTGAGCAGTACTTC. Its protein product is CASSLDVRGLGEQYF.

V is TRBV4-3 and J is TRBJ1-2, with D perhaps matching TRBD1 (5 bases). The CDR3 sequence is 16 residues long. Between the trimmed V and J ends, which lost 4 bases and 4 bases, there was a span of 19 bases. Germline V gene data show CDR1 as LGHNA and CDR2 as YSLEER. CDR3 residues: CASSREGRGGLYGYTF. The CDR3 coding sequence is TGCGCCAGCAGCCGGGAAGGCCGGGGCGGCCTCTATGGCTACACCTTC.

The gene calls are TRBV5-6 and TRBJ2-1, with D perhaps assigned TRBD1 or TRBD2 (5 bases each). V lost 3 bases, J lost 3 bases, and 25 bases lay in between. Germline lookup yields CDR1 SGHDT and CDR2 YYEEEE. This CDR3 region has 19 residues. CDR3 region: CASSSTGGHGKGYYNEQFF. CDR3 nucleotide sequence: TGTGCCAGCAGCTCGACCGGAGGACACGGCAAAGGGTACTACAATGAGCAGTTCTTC. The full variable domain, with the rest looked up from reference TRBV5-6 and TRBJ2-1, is DAGVTQSPTHLIKTRGQQVTLRCSPKSGHDTVSWYQQALGQGPQFIFQYYEEEERQRGNFPDRFSGHQFPNYSSELNVNALLLGDSALYLCASSSTGGHGKGYYNEQFFGPGTRLTVL.

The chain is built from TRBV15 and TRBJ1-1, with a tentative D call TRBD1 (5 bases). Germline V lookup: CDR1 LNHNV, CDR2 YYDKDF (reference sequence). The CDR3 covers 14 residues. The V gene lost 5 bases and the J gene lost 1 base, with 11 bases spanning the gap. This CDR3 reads CATSPRGQNTEAFF. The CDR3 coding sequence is TGTGCCACCAGCCCAAGGGGCCAGAACACTGAAGCTTTCTTT.

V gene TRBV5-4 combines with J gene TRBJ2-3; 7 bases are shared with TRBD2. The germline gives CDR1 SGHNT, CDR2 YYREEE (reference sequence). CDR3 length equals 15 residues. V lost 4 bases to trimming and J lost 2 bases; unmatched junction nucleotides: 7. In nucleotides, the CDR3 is TGTGCCAGCAGCCGTTGGGGGGGTGTCACAGATACGCAGTATTTT. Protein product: CASSRWGGVTDTQYF.

CDR3 sequence: CASSLPAGTGKNEAFF. For the CDR3, the DNA is TGTGCCAGCAGCTTACCAGCCGGGACAGGGAAGAATGAAGCTTTCTTT. J is TRBJ1-1 and V is TRBV7-2; 9 nucleotides line up with TRBD1. The CDR3 spans 16 residues. Germline CDR1 SGHTA, CDR2 FQGNSA. V dropped 2 bases and J dropped 7; count of bases not matched to a gene: 11.

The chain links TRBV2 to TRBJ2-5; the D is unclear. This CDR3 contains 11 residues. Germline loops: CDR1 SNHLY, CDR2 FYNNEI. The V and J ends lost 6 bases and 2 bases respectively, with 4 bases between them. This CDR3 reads CASSAQETQYF. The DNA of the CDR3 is TGTGCCAGCAGCGCGCAAGAGACCCAGTACTTC.

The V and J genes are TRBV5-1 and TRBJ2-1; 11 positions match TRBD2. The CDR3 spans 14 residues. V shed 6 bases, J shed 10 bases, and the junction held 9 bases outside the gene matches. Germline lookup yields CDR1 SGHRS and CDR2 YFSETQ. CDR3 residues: CASILTSGAREQFF. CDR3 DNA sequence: TGCGCCAGCATATTGACTAGCGGGGCTCGGGAGCAGTTCTTC. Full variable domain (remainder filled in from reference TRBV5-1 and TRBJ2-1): KAGVTQTPRYLIKTRGQQVTLSCSPISGHRSVSWYQQTPGQGLQFLFEYFSETQRNKGNFPGRFSGRQFSNSRSEMNVSTLELGDSALYLCASILTSGAREQFFGPGTRLTVL.

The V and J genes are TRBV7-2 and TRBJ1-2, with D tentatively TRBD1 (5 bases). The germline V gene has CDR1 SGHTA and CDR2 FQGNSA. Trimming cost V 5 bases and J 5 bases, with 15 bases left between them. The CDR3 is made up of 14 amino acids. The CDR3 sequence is CASSPQGGAYGYTF. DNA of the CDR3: TGTGCCAGCAGCCCCCAGGGAGGGGCGTATGGCTACACCTTC.

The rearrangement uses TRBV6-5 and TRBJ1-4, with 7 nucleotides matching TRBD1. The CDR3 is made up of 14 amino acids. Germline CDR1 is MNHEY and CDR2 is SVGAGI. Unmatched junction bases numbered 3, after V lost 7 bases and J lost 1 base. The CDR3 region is CASKRQGTNEKLFF. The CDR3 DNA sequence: TGTGCCAGCAAGCGACAGGGAACTAATGAAAAACTGTTTTTT.

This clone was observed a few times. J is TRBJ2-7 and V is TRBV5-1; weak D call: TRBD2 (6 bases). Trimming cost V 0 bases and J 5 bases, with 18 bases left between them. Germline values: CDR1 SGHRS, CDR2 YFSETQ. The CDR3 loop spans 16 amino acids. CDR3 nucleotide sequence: TGCGCCAGCAGCTTGGTCGGGGGTGGGGTGTTGGACGAGCAGTACTTC. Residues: CASSLVGGGVLDEQYF.

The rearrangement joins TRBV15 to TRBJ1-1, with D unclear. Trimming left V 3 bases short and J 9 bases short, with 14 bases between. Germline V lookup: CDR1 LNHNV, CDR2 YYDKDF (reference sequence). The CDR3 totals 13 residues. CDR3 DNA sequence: TGTGCCACCAGCAGCGGGGTTTTGGGAAAAGCTTTCTTT. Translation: CATSSGVLGKAFF. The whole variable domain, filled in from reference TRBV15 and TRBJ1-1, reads DAMVIQNPRYQVTQFGKPVTLSCSQTLNHNVMYWYQQKSSQAPKLLFHYYDKDFNNEADTPDNFQSRRPNTSFCFLDIRSPGLGDTAMYLCATSSGVLGKAFFGQGTRLTVV.

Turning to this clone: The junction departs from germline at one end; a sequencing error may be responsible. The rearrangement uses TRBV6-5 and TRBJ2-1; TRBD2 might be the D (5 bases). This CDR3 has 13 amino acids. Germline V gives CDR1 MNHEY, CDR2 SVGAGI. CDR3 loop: CASSYSPGYEQLF. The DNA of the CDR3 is TGTGCCAGCAGTTACTCTCCGGGGTATGAGCAGCTCTTC.

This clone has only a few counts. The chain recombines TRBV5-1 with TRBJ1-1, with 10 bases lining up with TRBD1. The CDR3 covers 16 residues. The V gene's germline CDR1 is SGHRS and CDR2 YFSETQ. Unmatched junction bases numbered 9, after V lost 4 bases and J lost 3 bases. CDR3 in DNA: TGCGCCAGCAGCAAGACAGGGGGCGGGCGGGACACTGAAGCTTTCTTT. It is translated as CASSKTGGGRDTEAFF.